The rows below give T cell receptor beta chains drawn from one sample of a study of CD8+ T cells in alopecia areata. Libraries were prepared by immunoSEQ multiplex PCR; TCRdb keeps only in-frame clonotypes and omits some of them. This sample has 95,000 to 110,000 clones, with 55% found just once. Source material: CD4+ T cells sorted from blood. These receptors originate from a human donor in good health. Each CDR3 is given with its conserved first and last residue. D genes are given only for firm matches. Only part of the rows carry a size: once, few, many, or a class if the clone is expanded.

J | V | size | D | CDR3 | DNA
TRBJ1-6 | TRBV30 | NA | NA | CAWRDQDRTWNSPLHF | TGTGCCTGGAGGGATCAGGACAGAACTTGGAATTCACCCCTCCACTTT
TRBJ2-3 | TRBV30 | NA | NA | CALSGGGDTQYF | TGTGCCTTATCGGGGGGCGGAGATACGCAGTATTTT
TRBJ2-3 | TRBV10-3 | NA | TRBD2 | CAIRSGGTDTQYF | TGTGCCATTCGGAGCGGGGGCACAGATACGCAGTATTTT
TRBJ2-1 | TRBV29-1 | NA | TRBD2 | CSVELSRGGGNEQFF | TGCAGCGTTGAATTATCGCGGGGGGGCGGAAATGAGCAGTTCTTC
TRBJ1-1 | TRBV28 | NA | NA | CASSRQSMNTEAFF | TGTGCCAGCAGTCGACAGTCCATGAACACTGAAGCTTTCTTT
TRBJ2-5 | TRBV7-2 | few | NA | CASSWAGRVETQYF | TGTGCCAGCAGCTGGGCGGGGCGGGTAGAGACCCAGTACTTC
TRBJ2-3 | TRBV5-6 | NA | NA | CASTKGGGTDTQYF | TGTGCCAGCACGAAGGGCGGGGGCACAGATACGCAGTATTTT
TRBJ2-7 | TRBV29-1 | NA | NA | CSVSLLRRGSYEQYF | TGCAGCGTCTCTCTCCTTCGCCGGGGTTCCTACGAGCAGTACTTC
TRBJ1-1 | TRBV29-1 | once | NA | CSVRRTRATEAFF | TGCAGCGTTCGCCGGACCCGGGCCACTGAAGCTTTCTTT
TRBJ2-7 | TRBV27 | NA | NA | CASSRGYEQYF | TGTGCCAGCAGTCGGGGCTACGAGCAGTACTTC
TRBJ2-5 | TRBV11-2 | few | NA | CASSPQETQYF | TGTGCCAGCAGCCCTCAAGAGACCCAGTACTTC
TRBJ2-7 | TRBV4-1 | many | TRBD2 | CASRLAVLAGGHEQYF | TGCGCCAGCAGACTCGCGGTGCTAGCGGGGGGACACGAGCAGTACTTC
TRBJ2-3 | TRBV30 | NA | TRBD1 | CAWSANLGQPPQYF | TGTGCCTGGAGTGCGAACTTGGGACAGCCTCCGCAGTATTTT
TRBJ2-1 | TRBV18 | NA | NA | CASSFSEGGRPRSSYNEQFF | TGTGCCAGCTCATTCTCGGAAGGGGGGCGGCCCCGAAGCTCCTACAATGAGCAGTTCTTC
TRBJ1-6 | TRBV28 | NA | NA | CASSFPPGRNTYNSPLHF | TGTGCCAGCAGTTTTCCTCCGGGCAGGAATACCTATAATTCACCCCTCCACTTT
TRBJ2-7 | TRBV29-1 | few | NA | CSGGEGREGTYEQYF | TGCAGCGGCGGCGAAGGACGCGAGGGAACCTACGAGCAGTACTTC
TRBJ1-6 | TRBV30 | NA | TRBD1 | CAWRVQGRPNSPLHF | TGTGCCTGGAGGGTACAGGGGCGGCCAAATTCACCCCTCCACTTT
TRBJ1-2 | TRBV4-1 | few | NA | CASSQDPAPYGYTF | TGCGCCAGCAGCCAAGATCCAGCCCCCTATGGCTACACCTTC
TRBJ2-5 | TRBV29-1 | NA | TRBD1 | CSVEQTGPSAQYF | TGCAGCGTTGAACAGACAGGGCCCTCGGCCCAGTACTTC
TRBJ1-2 | TRBV27 | NA | NA | CASSLQGNYGYTF | TGTGCCAGCAGTTTACAGGGAAACTATGGCTACACCTTC
TRBJ2-3 | TRBV11-1 | NA | TRBD2 | CASSQGTSGGTDTQYF | TGTGCCAGCAGCCAGGGGACTAGCGGGGGCACAGATACGCAGTATTTT
TRBJ1-5 | TRBV6-1 | NA | NA | CASGIGQPQHF | TGTGCCAGCGGAATCGGTCAGCCCCAGCATTTT
TRBJ2-6 | TRBV30 | few | NA | CAWTSPIRVRDLGANVLTF | TGTGCCTGGACCTCACCAATCAGGGTCCGGGATCTGGGGGCCAACGTCCTGACTTTC
TRBJ1-5 | TRBV4-1 | many | TRBD1 | CASSQGTGGGISNQPQHF | TGCGCCAGCAGCCAAGGCACAGGAGGGGGCATAAGCAATCAGCCCCAGCATTTT
TRBJ1-2 | TRBV10-3 | NA | NA | CAISDGVYGYTF | TGTGCCATCAGTGATGGGGTATATGGCTACACCTTC
TRBJ2-3 | TRBV7-2 | few | TRBD2 | CASSFGSGGAGTDTQYF | TGTGCCAGCAGCTTCGGTAGCGGGGGGGCCGGCACAGATACGCAGTATTTT
TRBJ1-2 | TRBV29-1 | NA | NA | CSVESSPILPNYGYTF | TGCAGCGTTGAAAGCTCCCCCATCCTTCCTAACTATGGCTACACCTTC
TRBJ1-1 | TRBV7-2 | NA | NA | CASSLVQLEAFF | TGTGCCAGCAGCTTGGTACAGCTTGAAGCTTTCTTT
TRBJ2-7 | TRBV30 | NA | NA | CACTRTAEQYF | TGTGCCTGTACGAGGACAGCTGAGCAGTACTTC
TRBJ2-3 | TRBV5-1 | few | NA | CGCKARGPTDTQYF | TGCGGCTGCAAAGCCCGGGGCCCCACAGATACGCAGTATTTT
TRBJ1-1 | TRBV27 | NA | NA | CASSPNQGKGLDTEAFF | TGTGCCAGCAGTCCGAATCAGGGGAAAGGGCTGGACACTGAAGCTTTCTTT
TRBJ2-3 | TRBV6-5 | NA | NA | CASRRDSTDTQYF | TGTGCCAGCAGAAGGGACAGCACAGATACGCAGTATTTT
TRBJ2-7 | TRBV11-2 | NA | TRBD1 | CASRRMGQGMNEQYF | TGTGCCAGCAGACGTATGGGACAGGGGATGAACGAGCAGTACTTC
TRBJ2-2 | TRBV15 | once | NA | CATSRDISRGELFF | TGTGCCACCAGCAGAGATATAAGCAGGGGGGAGCTGTTTTTT
TRBJ2-1 | TRBV30 | once | NA | CAWSNLAGGCPLF | TGTGCCTGGAGTAACTTAGCTGGGGGCTGCCCGCTCTTC
TRBJ2-5 | TRBV5-1 | few | TRBD2 | CASSPGLALETQYF | TGCGCCAGCAGCCCCGGACTAGCGCTAGAGACCCAGTACTTC
TRBJ2-4 | TRBV7-2 | NA | NA | CASSQRREQYF | TGTGCCAGCAGTCAACGCCGGGAGCAGTACTTC
TRBJ2-3 | TRBV23-1 | NA | NA | CASTSGTPLQYF | TGCGCCAGCACCTCCGGGACCCCGCTTCAGTATTTT
TRBJ2-4 | TRBV10-3 | NA | NA | CAISESGTLNIQYF | TGTGCCATCAGTGAGTCAGGGACTTTAAACATTCAGTACTTC
TRBJ1-2 | TRBV7-9 | NA | NA | CASSPPWAAWGGYTF | TGTGCCAGCAGCCCACCCTGGGCGGCCTGGGGTGGCTACACCTTC
TRBJ1-5 | TRBV7-9 | NA | NA | CASSPIGGLGNQPQHF | TGTGCCAGCAGCCCTATCGGGGGACTGGGCAATCAGCCCCAGCATTTT
TRBJ2-2 | TRBV11-2 | NA | NA | CASSLGWGNTGELFF | TGTGCCAGCAGCTTAGGGTGGGGGAACACCGGGGAGCTGTTTTTT
TRBJ2-5 | TRBV2 | NA | TRBD2 | CASTSGGPRGTQYF | TGTGCCAGTACTAGCGGGGGCCCACGGGGGACCCAGTACTTC